This TCR beta chain was identified during a study of blood T cell repertoires in COVID-19 (dated by TCRdb to the early 2020s). In terms of the full investigation: Samples covering the acute and convalescent phases of COVID-19 were provided by collaborators in the United States, Italy and Spain. The dataset comprised deeply sampled blood TCRbeta repertoires from subjects exposed to, actively infected with, or recovered from COVID-19. The sample metadata nearly always contained a de-identified subject ID, COVID-19 status, age in years and sex. HLA class I and class II types, where available, came from metadata supplied by the sample provider rather than from assay-based typing. Samples came from the ongoing ImmuneRACE study (first 160 participants) plus 1,254 subjects from 6 global collaborators. The repertoires were released in a freely available public database meant as a resource for research on the immune response to SARS-CoV-2. The material from the prospective study consisted of cDNA or gDNA derived from T cells, B-cell-depleted T cells, or PBMCs. What the work shows at the level of the full study, not this receptor alone: Clinical and demographic metadata were provided uncurated, with the amount varying by source and participant.

V was cut back by 1 base and J by 2 bases, leaving a gap of 17 bases between them. The CDR3 sequence holds 17 residues, the cysteine and phenylalanine included. CDR3 DNA is the only sequence kept; it has 51 bases, read in frame from the first base. As encoded in the germline V gene, CDR1 is ENHRY while CDR2 is SYGVKD. Enrolling through a virtual design, the prospective study's participants ranged in age from roughly 18 to 100 years and lived across 24 United States geographic areas. In the prospective study, participants were assigned to cohorts based on the clinical history participants reported in a screening survey and a study questionnaire. For ImmuneRACE Cohort 3, a participant was defined as recovered based on two consecutive negative NP/OP PCR tests, clearance by a healthcare professional, or resolution of symptoms. Mobile phlebotomists in the prospective study collected whole blood, serum and a nasopharyngeal or oropharyngeal swab from every participant. Additional blood draws and questionnaires over an approximately 2-month period could optionally be provided by prospective study participants. Before DNA extraction, blood samples from the prospective study were shipped at room temperature or frozen.

Notes on this clone: What this receptor recognizes is not known. Nothing much larger sits one base from this clone, and base qualities are not available.

TCRbeta CDR3 regions were amplified from genomic DNA by means of the immunoSEQ Assay, a bias-controlled multiplex PCR. Per the original workflow: Nucleated cell counts per sample were estimated from amplification of reference gene primers within the assay. To quantify the absolute abundance of each unique TCRbeta CDR3 rearrangement, sequence reads were collapsed and filtered. For each sample, productive Simpson clonality was calculated by taking the square root of Simpson's diversity index across productive rearrangements. TCRdb took this table from immuneACCESS and kept in-frame rearrangements with V and J called. Such tables lack part of the clones; where checked against another copy, unresolved V genes explain under half of the gap, and the rest is unexplained. The V and J calls and clone size come from that table; D and trimming were worked out from the DNA. In this sample the table shows about 380,000 clones, around 89% of which occur a single time. In total, the top ten clones hold more than 0.95% of the sample.

The material sequenced was PBMCs or T cells enriched from blood (not recorded which). The chain is made from TRBV10-3 and TRBJ1-1; TRBD1 is a weak D gene call, 6 bases matching. This clonotype was obtained from a woman younger than 35 who had recovered from COVID-19. The CDR3 protein is CAISELTLNRDNTEAFF. The DNA is TGTGCCATCAGTGAGTTGACCTTAAACAGGGACAACACTGAAGCTTTCTTT.